This T cell receptor (beta chain) emerged from a study of T cell responses to AZD1222 COVID-19 vaccine. The V and J ends lost 1 base and 7 bases, in that order; junction bases with no gene match: 4. Germline-derived CDR1 and CDR2 are SGHAT and FQNNGV. This CDR3 contains 14 residues. Profiling relied on immunoSEQ multiplex PCR, and the TCRdb table lists in-frame clones only, not all of them. The table lists 95,000 to 150,000 clones, approximately 90% of them singletons, with around 1.8% in the top ten. Overall study findings and caveats: Only five or six AZD1222 recipients were seropositive at baseline.

This clone was observed once. Its antigen is as yet unknown. The chain links TRBV11-2 to TRBJ1-2; 9 positions match TRBD1. The source is an adult in good health. The specimen comprised peripheral blood, sampled on day 0 of AZD1222 vaccination. The CDR3 DNA sequence: TGTGCCAGCAGCTTAGGGACAGGGGTCGGTGGCTACACCTTC. It translates to CASSLGTGVGGYTF.